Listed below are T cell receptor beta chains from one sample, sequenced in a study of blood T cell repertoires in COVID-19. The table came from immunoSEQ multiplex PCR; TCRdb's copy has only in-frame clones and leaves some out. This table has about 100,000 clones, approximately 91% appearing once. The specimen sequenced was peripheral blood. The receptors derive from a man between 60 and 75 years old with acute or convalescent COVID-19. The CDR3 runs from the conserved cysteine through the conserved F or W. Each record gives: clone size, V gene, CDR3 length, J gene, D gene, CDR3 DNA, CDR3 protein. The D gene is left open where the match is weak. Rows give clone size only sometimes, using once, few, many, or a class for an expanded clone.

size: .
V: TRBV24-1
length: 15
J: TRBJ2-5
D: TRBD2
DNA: TGTGCCACCAGTGATTTTGCGGGAGCGGAAGAGACCCAGTACTTC
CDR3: CATSDFAGAEETQYF

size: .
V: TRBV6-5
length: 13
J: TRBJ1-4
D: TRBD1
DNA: TGTGCCAGTACCGGGACAGAACTCATTAAACTGTTTTTT
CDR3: CASTGTELIKLFF

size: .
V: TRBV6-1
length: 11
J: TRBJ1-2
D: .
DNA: TGTGCCAGCAGTGAACTGGGCGGCTACACCTTC
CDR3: CASSELGGYTF

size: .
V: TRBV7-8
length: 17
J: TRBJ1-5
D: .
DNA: TGTGCCAGCAGCTTAGGTCAGGTCCCCCCGGGCAATCAGCCCCAGCATTTT
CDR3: CASSLGQVPPGNQPQHF

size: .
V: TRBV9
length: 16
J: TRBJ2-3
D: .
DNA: TGTGCCAGCAGCGCGGAGGGGACCTTCGCGACAGATACGCAGTATTTT
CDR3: CASSAEGTFATDTQYF

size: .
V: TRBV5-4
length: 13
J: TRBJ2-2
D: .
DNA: TGTGCCAGCGGGGGCTTGAACACCGGGGAGCTGTTTTTT
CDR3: CASGGLNTGELFF

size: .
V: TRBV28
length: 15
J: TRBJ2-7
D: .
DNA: TGTGCCAGCAGTTTGGGCGGGGCCTACTCCTACGAGCAGTACTTC
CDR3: CASSLGGAYSYEQYF

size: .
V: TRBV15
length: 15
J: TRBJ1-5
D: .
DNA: TGTGCCACCAAGAGGGATATCCTTAGCAATCAGCCCCAGCATTTT
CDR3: CATKRDILSNQPQHF

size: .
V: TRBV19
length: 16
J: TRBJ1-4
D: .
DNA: TGTGCCAGTAGGGGGGCAGCTTCGGCAACTAATGAAAAACTGTTTTTT
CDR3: CASRGAASATNEKLFF

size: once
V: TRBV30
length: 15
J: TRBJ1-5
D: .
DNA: TGTGCCTGGAGCGGCTTACAGGGCTCCGATCAGCCCCAGCATTTT
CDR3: CAWSGLQGSDQPQHF

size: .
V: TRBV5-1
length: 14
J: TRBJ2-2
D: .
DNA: TGCGCCAGCAGCCTAGATAGCGGATCCGGGGAGCTGTTTTTT
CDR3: CASSLDSGSGELFF

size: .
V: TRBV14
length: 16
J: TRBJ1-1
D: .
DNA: TGTGCCAGCAGCCAAGAACGGACAGTCTTGAACACTGAAGCTTTCTTT
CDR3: CASSQERTVLNTEAFF

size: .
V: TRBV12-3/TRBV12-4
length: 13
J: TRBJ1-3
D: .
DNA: TGTGCCAGCAGTCCAGGGGCTGGAAACACCATATATTTT
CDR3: CASSPGAGNTIYF

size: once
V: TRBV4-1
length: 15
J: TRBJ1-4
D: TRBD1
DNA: TGCGCCAGCAGCCGGCTACAGGGGGTAAATGAAAAACTGTTTTTT
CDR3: CASSRLQGVNEKLFF

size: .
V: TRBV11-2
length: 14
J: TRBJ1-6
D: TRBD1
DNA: TGTGCCAGCAGCTTAACAGGGGAAAATTCACCCCTCCACTTT
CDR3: CASSLTGENSPLHF

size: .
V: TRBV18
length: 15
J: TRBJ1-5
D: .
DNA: TGTGCCAGCTCACCTGCTGGGGGGTTAAATCAGCCCCAGCATTTT
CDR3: CASSPAGGLNQPQHF

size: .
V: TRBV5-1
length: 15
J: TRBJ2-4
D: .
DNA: TGCGCCAGCAGCTTGGTAGCACAGGCCGAAAACATTCAGTACTTC
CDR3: CASSLVAQAENIQYF

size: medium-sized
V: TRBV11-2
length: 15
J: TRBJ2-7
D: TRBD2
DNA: TGTGCCAGCAGCCCAAGAGGGACTAGCGGCTACGAGCAGTACTTC
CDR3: CASSPRGTSGYEQYF

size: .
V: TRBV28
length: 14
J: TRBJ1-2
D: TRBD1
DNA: TGTGCCAGCAGTATGGGACAGGGGAACTATGGCTACACCTTC
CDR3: CASSMGQGNYGYTF

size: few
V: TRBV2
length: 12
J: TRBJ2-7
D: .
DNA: TGTGCCAGCAGACTAGCTTGGGGCGAGCAGTACTTC
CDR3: CASRLAWGEQYF

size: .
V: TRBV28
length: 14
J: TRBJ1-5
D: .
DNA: TGTGCCAGCAGTCCGAAAGGGGGAAGACAGCCCCAGCATTTT
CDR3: CASSPKGGRQPQHF

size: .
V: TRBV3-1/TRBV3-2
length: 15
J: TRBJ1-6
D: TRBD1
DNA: TGTGCCAGCAGCCAAGAACGACAGGGGAATTCACCCCTCCACTTT
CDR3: CASSQERQGNSPLHF

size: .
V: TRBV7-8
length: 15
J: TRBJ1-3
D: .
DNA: TGTGCCAGCAGCGCGGATGGCCGGTCTGGAAACACCATATATTTT
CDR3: CASSADGRSGNTIYF

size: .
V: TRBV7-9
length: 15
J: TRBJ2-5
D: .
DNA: TGTGCCAGCAGCCGGTTAGGAGGATACCAAGAGACCCAGTACTTC
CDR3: CASSRLGGYQETQYF

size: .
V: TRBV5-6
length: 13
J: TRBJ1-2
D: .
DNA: TGTGCCAGCAGCTTAAGGGGGAACTATGGCTACACCTTC
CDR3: CASSLRGNYGYTF

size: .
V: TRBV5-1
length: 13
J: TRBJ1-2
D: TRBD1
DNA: TGCGCCAGCAGCTTGGAGACAGGGACCGGCTACACCTTC
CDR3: CASSLETGTGYTF

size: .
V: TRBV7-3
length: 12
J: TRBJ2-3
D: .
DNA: TGTGCCAGCAGCTCTGGCACAGATACGCAGTATTTT
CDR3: CASSSGTDTQYF

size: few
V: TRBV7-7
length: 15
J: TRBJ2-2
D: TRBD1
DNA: TGTGCTAGCAGCCCACAGGGGGCCGACACCGGGGAGCTGTTTTTT
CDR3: CASSPQGADTGELFF

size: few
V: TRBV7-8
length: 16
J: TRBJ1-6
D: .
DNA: TGTGCCAGCAGTTATAGGAGTTCGGCACATAATTCACCCCTCCACTTT
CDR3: CASSYRSSAHNSPLHF

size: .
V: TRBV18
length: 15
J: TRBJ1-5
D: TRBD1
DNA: TGTGCCAGCTCACCCCGGACAGGAGAGAATCAGCCCCAGCATTTT
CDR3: CASSPRTGENQPQHF

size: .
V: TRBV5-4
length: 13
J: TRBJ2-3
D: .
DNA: TGTGCCGGGGGGACCGCCAGCACAGATACGCAGTATTTT
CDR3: CAGGTASTDTQYF

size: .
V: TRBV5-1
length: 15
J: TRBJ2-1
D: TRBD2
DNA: TGCGCCAGCAGCTTTGCTAGCGGGACATACAATGAGCAGTTCTTC
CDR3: CASSFASGTYNEQFF

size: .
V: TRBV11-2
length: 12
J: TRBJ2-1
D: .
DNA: TGTGCCAGCAGCCTGACTAGTCATGAGCAGTTCTTC
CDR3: CASSLTSHEQFF

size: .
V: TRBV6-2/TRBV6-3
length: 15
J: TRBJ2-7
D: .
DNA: TGTGCCAGCAGTCGTCGGACAGCCCCCACCTACGAGCAGTACTTC
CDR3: CASSRRTAPTYEQYF

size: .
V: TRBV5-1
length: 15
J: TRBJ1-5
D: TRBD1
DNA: TGCGCCAGCAGCTTGGAAGGACAGGGAGGGCAGCCCCAGCATTTT
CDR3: CASSLEGQGGQPQHF